These 18 T cell receptor beta chains share one sample of origin, sequenced in a study of blood T cell repertoires in COVID-19. TCRdb keeps only in-frame clones here, not all; method: immunoSEQ multiplex PCR. Of roughly 240,000 clones listed, about 83% are singletons. The sample taken for sequencing was PBMCs or T cells enriched from blood (not recorded which). Every receptor here comes from a woman aged 35 to 49 who had been exposed to COVID-19.

J is TRBJ1-2 and V is TRBV9, with TRBD1 identical over 10 bases. Unmatched junction bases numbered 5, after V lost 0 bases and J lost 6 bases. The CDR3 is 15 amino acids. CDR1 is SGDLS and CDR2 is YYNGEE in the germline V gene. CDR3 DNA sequence: TGTGCCAGCAGCGTAGTGGACAGGGGGGTGGATGGCTACACCTTC. Amino acids: CASSVVDRGVDGYTF.

The chain couples TRBV6-4 to TRBJ2-3, with 8 bases matching TRBD2. V gave up 3 bases and J gave up 2 bases; unmatched junction bases: 4. The CDR3 loop spans 15 amino acids. Germline CDR1 reads MRHNA; CDR2 reads SNTAGT. The CDR3 spells CASSDAGGSTDTQYF. CDR3 sequence (DNA): TGTGCCAGCAGTGATGCGGGGGGTTCCACAGATACGCAGTATTTT.

V gene TRBV5-1 combines with J gene TRBJ2-1; possibly TRBD2 for D (6 bases). V was pared by 0 bases and J by 9 bases, with 13 bases between. Germline V gives CDR1 SGHRS, CDR2 YFSETQ. CDR3 length equals 14 residues. The CDR3 coding sequence is TGCGCCAGCAGCTTGGACTCGGTGGGGGGTGAGCAGTTCTTC. Translated, it gives CASSLDSVGGEQFF.

The chain couples TRBV10-1 to TRBJ1-6; 7 nucleotides match TRBD1. The CDR3 contains 14 residues. From germline, CDR1 is WNHNN and CDR2 SYGVQD (reference sequence). Trimming removed 2 bases from V and 10 bases from J; junction bases left unmatched: 5. CDR3 bases: TGCGCCAGCAGTGAGGAGGGGGCTGTATCACCCCTCCACTTT. Protein: CASSEEGAVSPLHF.

This clone occurred once. The rearrangement links TRBV7-5 to TRBJ2-5; the DNA was not used to check the table's D call, TRBD2. TRBV7-5 is reported as a pseudogene. The CDR3 loop spans 15 amino acids. CDR3 DNA sequence: TGTGCCAGAAGCTATAGCGGGGGCCTTCAAGAGACCCAGTACTTC. Translating it yields CARSYSGGLQETQYF.

This chain connects TRBV6-5 to TRBJ2-2; 9 bases line up with TRBD1. Germline CDR1 reads MNHEY; CDR2 reads SVGAGI. There are 14 residues in the CDR3. V was pared by 8 bases and J by 3 bases, with 4 bases of the junction left unmatched. CDR3 amino acids: CASGRTGDTGELFF. The DNA of the CDR3 is TGTGCCAGCGGACGGACAGGGGACACCGGGGAGCTGTTTTTT.

This sequence joins TRBV5-1 and TRBJ1-4; a weak D match, TRBD1 (6 bases). Trimming shortened V by 4 bases and J by 2 bases, and 9 bases separated the two germline ends. Germline CDR1 SGHRS, CDR2 YFSETQ. This CDR3 comprises 14 residues. CDR3 sequence: CASSEDSTNEKLFF. CDR3 DNA sequence: TGCGCCAGCAGCGAGGACAGCACTAATGAAAAACTGTTTTTT. The variable domain in full, with the rest retrieved from reference TRBV5-1 and TRBJ1-4, is KAGVTQTPRYLIKTRGQQVTLSCSPISGHRSVSWYQQTPGQGLQFLFEYFSETQRNKGNFPGRFSGRQFSNSRSEMNVSTLELGDSALYLCASSEDSTNEKLFFGSGTQLSVL.

The gene calls are TRBV7-2 and TRBJ2-7; TRBD2 agrees at 9 bases. The V and J ends lost 5 bases and 4 bases, in that order; junction bases with no gene match: 12. This CDR3 spans 16 amino acids. Germline V gene sequence: CDR1 SGHTA, CDR2 FQGNSA. CDR3 DNA sequence: TGTGCCAGCAGCCCCCGGGGCGGGGGGGCTGGGTACGAGCAGTACTTC. Its protein is CASSPRGGGAGYEQYF.

This chain links TRBV6-2 or TRBV6-3 with TRBJ1-1; D is unclear. V shed 2 bases and J shed 0 bases, with 10 bases lying between them. CDR1 is MNHEY and CDR2 is SVGEGT in the germline V gene. This CDR3 spans 15 amino acids. The CDR3 sequence is CASSYLGGMNTEAFF. CDR3 DNA sequence: TGTGCCAGCAGTTACCTCGGAGGGATGAACACTGAAGCTTTCTTT.

The chain combines TRBV2 with TRBJ2-2, with D possibly TRBD1 on 6 matching bases. Germline CDR1 SNHLY, CDR2 FYNNEI. The CDR3 consists of 14 residues. Trimming took 6 bases from V and 2 from J, leaving 10 bases between them. The CDR3 loop is CASRGQRNTGELFF. CDR3 coding DNA: TGTGCCAGCAGAGGACAGAGAAACACCGGGGAGCTGTTTTTT.

The gene calls are TRBV10-3 and TRBJ2-1, with TRBD1 identical over 8 bases. The CDR3 is 13 residues long. V was clipped by 10 bases and J by 6 bases; unmatched bases: 8. The germline V gene encodes CDR1 ENHRY and CDR2 SYGVKD. CDR3 amino acids: CATGQGRGNEQFF. CDR3 DNA sequence: TGTGCCACAGGACAGGGACGAGGCAATGAGCAGTTCTTC.

The chain joins TRBV5-6 to TRBJ1-1; TRBD1 is a possible D gene (5 bases). With 5 bases removed from V and 4 bases from J, the gap between germline ends came to 21 bases. The CDR3 extends over 16 amino acids. CDR1 SGHDT and CDR2 YYEEEE come from the germline V gene. The CDR3 nucleotides are TGTGCCAGCAGACCCGGGTTGGGGGGTTCGGGCACTGAAGCTTTCTTT. This sequence encodes CASRPGLGGSGTEAFF.

This chain joins TRBV7-9 and TRBJ2-1; D is possibly TRBD1 (6 bases). With 1 base removed from V and 9 bases from J, the gap between germline ends came to 16 bases. Germline values: CDR1 SEHNR, CDR2 FQNEAQ (reference sequence). The CDR3 runs 15 residues. The CDR3 DNA is TGTGCCAGCAGCTTAGTTTCAGGGGAAGGCAGTGAGCAGTTCTTC. Amino acids: CASSLVSGEGSEQFF.

The chain uses TRBV20-1 and TRBJ2-7; the D gene is possibly TRBD1 (6 bases). In germline, CDR1 is DFQATT, CDR2 SNEGSKA (reference sequence). Trimming took off 7 bases at V and 3 bases at J, with 10 bases between the two ends. CDR3 size: 11 residues. The CDR3, as DNA: TGCAGTGGGGGACAAAACTACGAGCAGTACTTC. This codes for CSGGQNYEQYF.

This chain connects TRBV5-1 to TRBJ2-7; D remains unclear. V was cut by 3 bases and J by 7 bases, with 8 bases left in between. The CDR3 has 11 amino acids. Looked up from germline, CDR1 is SGHRS and CDR2 is YFSETQ. The CDR3 sequence: CASSSGGEQYF. The DNA for the CDR3 is TGCGCCAGCAGCTCAGGTGGGGAGCAGTACTTC.

Details on this clone: This specimen includes other DNA sequences encoding the same CDR3. V gene TRBV18 combines with J gene TRBJ1-5; no clear D gene. The V end lost 5 bases, the J end lost 0 bases, and 5 bases lay between the germline ends. Germline V gives CDR1 KGHSH, CDR2 LQKENI. The CDR3 is 13 residues long. This CDR3 reads CASSSGSNQPQHF. The CDR3 coding sequence is TGTGCCAGCTCATCCGGTAGCAATCAGCCCCAGCATTTT.

This chain connects TRBV4-1 to TRBJ2-1; TRBD2 is a possible D gene (6 bases). The germline V and J ends were trimmed by 0 bases and 7 bases, with 22 bases remaining between them. Germline assignment: CDR1 MGHRA and CDR2 YSYEKL. CDR3 size: 18 residues. CDR3 DNA: TGCGCCAGCAGCCAAGATGGAGGAGGGTTGAATTATTGGAATGAGCAGTTCTTC. Its translation is CASSQDGGGLNYWNEQFF.

CDR3 sequence: CASSWTGTRGNTGELFF. The CDR3 DNA sequence: TGTGCCAGCAGCTGGACCGGGACACGCGGTAACACCGGGGAGCTGTTTTTT. The rearrangement links TRBV7-2 to TRBJ2-2; tentatively, D is TRBD1 (6 bases). Trimming removed 4 bases from V and 2 bases from J, with 17 bases in between. The CDR3 covers 17 residues. Per the germline V gene, CDR1 is SGHTA and CDR2 is FQGNSA. Full variable domain (rest looked up from reference TRBV7-2 and TRBJ2-2): GAGVSQSPSNKVTEKGKDVELRCDPISGHTALYWYRQSLGQGLEFLIYFQGNSAPDKSGLPSDRFSAERTGGSVSTLTIQRTQQEDSAVYLCASSWTGTRGNTGELFFGEGSRLTVL.